This record looks at one TCR beta chain sequence and its context. Antigen: not known. 13 Jbeta primers and 60 Vbeta primers were used for the PCR. Produced via immunoSEQ multiplex PCR; TCRdb's table is partial and in-frame only. Of about 54,000 clones in the sample, more than 65% were seen once. This entry is derived from a study of cytomegalovirus exposure and HLA in healthy donors. The study's findings and limits: Productive rates of about 87% or about 30% were seen for most TCR beta V segments in an earlier analysis. Per published accounts, TCR beta sequences correctly predicted the HLA-A and HLA-B alleles of most subjects.

Sequencing input: PBMCs. The source of this sequence is a woman between 18 and 29 years old in good health and CMV-seronegative.

The CDR3 bases are TGTGCCAGCACCTCAACCGGGACTAGCGGGAGGGAGGCTGAGCAGTTCTTC. Amino acid sequence: CASTSTGTSGREAEQFF. The chain employs TRBV13 and TRBJ2-1, with 16 nucleotides matching TRBD2. The CDR3 runs 17 residues. Germline assignment: CDR1 PRHDT and CDR2 FYEKMQ (reference sequence). V trimming: 7 bases; J trimming: 9 bases; junction bases outside the gene matches: 12.